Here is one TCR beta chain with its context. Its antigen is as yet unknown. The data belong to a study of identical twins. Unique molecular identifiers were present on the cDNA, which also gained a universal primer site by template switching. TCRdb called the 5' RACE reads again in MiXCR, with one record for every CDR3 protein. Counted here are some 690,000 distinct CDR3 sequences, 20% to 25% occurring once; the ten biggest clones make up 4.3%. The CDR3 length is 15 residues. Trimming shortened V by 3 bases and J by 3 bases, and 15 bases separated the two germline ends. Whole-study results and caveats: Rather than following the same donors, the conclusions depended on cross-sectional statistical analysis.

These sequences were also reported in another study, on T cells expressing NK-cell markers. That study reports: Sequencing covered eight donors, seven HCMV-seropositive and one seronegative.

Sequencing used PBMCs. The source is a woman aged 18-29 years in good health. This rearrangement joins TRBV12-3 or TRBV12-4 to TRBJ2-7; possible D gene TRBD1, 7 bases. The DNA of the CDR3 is TGTGCCAGCAGTTTTTTGACAGGGAGGATCTACGAGCAGTACTTC. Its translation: CASSFLTGRIYEQYF.